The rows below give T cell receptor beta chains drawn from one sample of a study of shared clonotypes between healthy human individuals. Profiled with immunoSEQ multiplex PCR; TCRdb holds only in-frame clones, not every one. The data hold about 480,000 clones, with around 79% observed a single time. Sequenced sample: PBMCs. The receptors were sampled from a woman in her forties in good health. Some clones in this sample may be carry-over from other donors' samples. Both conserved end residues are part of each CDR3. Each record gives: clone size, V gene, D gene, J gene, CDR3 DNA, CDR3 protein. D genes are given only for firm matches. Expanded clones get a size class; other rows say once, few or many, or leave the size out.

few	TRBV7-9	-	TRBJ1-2	TGTGCCAGCAGCTCCGGGGGCCCTAACTATGGCTACACCTTC	CASSSGGPNYGYTF
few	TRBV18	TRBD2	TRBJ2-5	TGTGCCAGCGCCAAGACTAGCGGGAGTCGGGAGACCCAGTACTTC	CASAKTSGSRETQYF
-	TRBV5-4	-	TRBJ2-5	TGTGCCAGCAGCTCGAGGGCACAAGAGACCCAGTACTTC	CASSSRAQETQYF
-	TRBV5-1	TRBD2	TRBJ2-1	TGCGCCAGCAGCTCCTCTACGCTAGCGGGAGGCATGAATGAGCAGTTCTTC	CASSSSTLAGGMNEQFF
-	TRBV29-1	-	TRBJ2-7	TGCAGCGGGGGGTTCACCTCCTACGAGCAGTACTTC	CSGGFTSYEQYF
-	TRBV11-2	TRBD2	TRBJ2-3	TGTGCCAGCAGCACAAAGGGACTACCTAGCACAGATACGCAGTATTTT	CASSTKGLPSTDTQYF
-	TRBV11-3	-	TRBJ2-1	TGTGCCAGCAGCCTCGGGATCAAGGGCAATGAGCAGTTCTTC	CASSLGIKGNEQFF
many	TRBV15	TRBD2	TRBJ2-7	TGTGCCACCAGCAGAGATGGCGGGAGGCTAGCGGACCTAACCTACGAGCAGTACTTC	CATSRDGGRLADLTYEQYF
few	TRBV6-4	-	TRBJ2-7	TGTGCCAGCAGTGAGGAGGCCGGAGAGGGAAACGAGCAGTACTTC	CASSEEAGEGNEQYF
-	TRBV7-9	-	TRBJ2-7	TGTGCCAGCAGCTTAGCGGAAAGCTCCTACGAGCAGTACTTC	CASSLAESSYEQYF
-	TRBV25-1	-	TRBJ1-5	TGTGCCAGCAGTGGGGGCAACAATCAGCCCCAGCATTTT	CASSGGNNQPQHF
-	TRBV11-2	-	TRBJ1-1	TGTGCCAGCAGCCTCGCGGGGGGCAGGGTGAGTGAAGCTTTCTTT	CASSLAGGRVSEAFF
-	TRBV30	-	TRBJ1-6	TGTGCCTGGAGTGCAGGGTATAATTCACCCCTCCACTTT	CAWSAGYNSPLHF
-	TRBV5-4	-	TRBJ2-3	TGTGCCAGCAGCTTGACGGGAGTCACAGATACGCAGTATTTT	CASSLTGVTDTQYF
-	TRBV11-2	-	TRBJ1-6	TGTGCCAGCAGCTTAAGGCAGCAGCCGAATTCACCCCTCCACTTT	CASSLRQQPNSPLHF
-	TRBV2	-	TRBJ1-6	TGTGCCAGCAGTGAATGGGGCGCCAGCTATAATTCACCCCTCCACTTT	CASSEWGASYNSPLHF
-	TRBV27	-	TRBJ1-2	TGTGCCAGCAGGCCCGGGGGACTCTATGGCTACACCTTC	CASRPGGLYGYTF
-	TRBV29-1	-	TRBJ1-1	TGCAGCGTTGCGGCCACGATGAACACTGAAGCTTTCTTT	CSVAATMNTEAFF
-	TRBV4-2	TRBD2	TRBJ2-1	TGTGCCAGCAGCCAAACGGGGGGTCGTTTCGATGAGCAGTTCTTC	CASSQTGGRFDEQFF
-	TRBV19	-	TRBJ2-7	TGTGCCAGTAGCCTCAGGGGTGACTCCTACGAGCAGTACTTC	CASSLRGDSYEQYF
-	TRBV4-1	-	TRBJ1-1	TGCGCCAGCAGCCCGGGGTCCGGAACAGTCACTGAAGCTTTCTTT	CASSPGSGTVTEAFF
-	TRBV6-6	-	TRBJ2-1	TGTGCCAGCAGTTACTCCACTACCAGCTCCTACAATGAGCAGTTCTTC	CASSYSTTSSYNEQFF
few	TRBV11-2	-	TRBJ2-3	TGTGCCAGCAGCTTGGCAGGTTACGCTAGCACAGATACGCAGTATTTT	CASSLAGYASTDTQYF
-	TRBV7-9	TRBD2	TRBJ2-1	TGTGCCAGCAGCTCGGGACTAGCGGGAGCCAATGAGCAGTTCTTC	CASSSGLAGANEQFF
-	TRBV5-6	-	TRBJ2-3	TGTGCCAGCAGCCCTCCCCCCGGGATCTCAGATACGCAGTATTTT	CASSPPPGISDTQYF
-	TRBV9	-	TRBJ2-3	TGTGCCAGCTCGCAGGGAACCACAGATACGCAGTATTTT	CASSQGTTDTQYF
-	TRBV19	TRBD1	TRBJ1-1	TGTGCCAGTAGCAGGGGACAGGGTGAGACTGAAGCTTTCTTT	CASSRGQGETEAFF
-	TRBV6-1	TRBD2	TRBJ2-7	TGTGCCAGTGTCCAGCGGGAGTTTAACTACGAGCAGTACTTC	CASVQREFNYEQYF
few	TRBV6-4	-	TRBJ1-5	TGTGCCAGCAGTGTTCTTCCGGGTATACAGCCCCAGCATTTT	CASSVLPGIQPQHF
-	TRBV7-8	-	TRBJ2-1	TGTGCCAGCAGCTTTCCTACGACACGGGACGGTTCATCCTACAATGAGCAGTTCTTC	CASSFPTTRDGSSYNEQFF
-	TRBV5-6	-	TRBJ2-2	TGTGCCAGCACCCTGGGGGTGAACGTCGGGGAGCTGTTTTTT	CASTLGVNVGELFF
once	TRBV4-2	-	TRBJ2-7	TGTGCCAGCAGCCTCCAATCAGGGACCTACGAGCAGTACTTC	CASSLQSGTYEQYF
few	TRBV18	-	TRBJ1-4	TGTGCCAGCTCCAGTGACGGTAATGAAAAACTGTTTTTT	CASSSDGNEKLFF
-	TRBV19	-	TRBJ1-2	TGTGCCAGTCGACACACAGGGAACTATGGCTACACCTTC	CASRHTGNYGYTF
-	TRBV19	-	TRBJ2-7	TGTGCCAGTAGTATCTTAGGCGGGGTCTCCGAGCAGTACTTC	CASSILGGVSEQYF
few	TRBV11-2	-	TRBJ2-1	TGTGCCAGCAGCTTAGAACCCGGACAGATCAATGAGCAGTTCTTC	CASSLEPGQINEQFF
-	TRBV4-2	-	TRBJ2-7	TGTGCCAGCAGCCAAGAAGGACTGCCTAGGAGTTGGTCCTACGAGCAGTACTTC	CASSQEGLPRSWSYEQYF
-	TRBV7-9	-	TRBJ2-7	TGTGCCAGCAGCCTCGGGACCGCCTATTCCTACGAGCAGTACTTC	CASSLGTAYSYEQYF
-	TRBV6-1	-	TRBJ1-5	TGTGCCAGCAGCCCCGGGGGTAGCAATCAGCCCCAGCATTTT	CASSPGGSNQPQHF
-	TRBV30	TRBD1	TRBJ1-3	TGTGCCTGGAACCGGGACAGGGCAACTGGAAACACCATATATTTT	CAWNRDRATGNTIYF
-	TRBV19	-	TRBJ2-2	TGTGCCAGTAGTATAGGAGGACTAAGCACCGGGGAGCTGTTTTTT	CASSIGGLSTGELFF
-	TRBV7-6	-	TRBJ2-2	TGTGCCAGCAGCTCGACGGCAAACACCGGGGAGCTGTTTTTT	CASSSTANTGELFF